This entry lists 5 T cell receptor beta chains sequenced from one sample in a study of CDR3 diversity in severe acne. MiXCR, run by TCRdb on the PCR reads, gives a single entry per CDR3 protein. The data hold around 94,000 distinct CDR3 sequences, with approximately 47% observed a single time. Sample: blood. The receptors come from a male donor with acne.

The chain combines TRBV20-1 with TRBJ2-5; D might be TRBD2 (6 bases). CDR1 is DFQATT and CDR2 is SNEGSKA in the germline V gene (reference sequence). This CDR3 is 16 amino acids long. V lost 4 bases to trimming and J lost 3 bases, with 21 bases between them. The CDR3 here is CSAKGRELNEEETQYF. The DNA of the CDR3 is TGCAGTGCTAAGGGGCGGGAATTGAATGAAGAAGAGACCCAGTACTTC.

Many counts were recorded for this clonotype. V usage is TRBV7-6 and J usage is TRBJ2-3; D may be TRBD1 or TRBD2 (5 bases each). Trimming cost V 1 base and J 11 bases, with 13 bases left between them. Germline V lookup: CDR1 SGHVS, CDR2 FNYEAQ. This CDR3 spans 13 amino acids. The CDR3 here is CASSLDWGLEQYF. CDR3 DNA: TGTGCCAGCAGCTTAGACTGGGGGTTGGAGCAGTATTTT.

This chain links TRBV7-9 with TRBJ2-2, with TRBD2 matching 11 bases. The CDR3 consists of 16 residues. The germline V gene has CDR1 SEHNR and CDR2 FQNEAQ (reference sequence). Trimming took 5 bases from V and 4 from J; bases not matched to a gene: 6. This chain's CDR3 is CASSPPLAGGTGELFF. CDR3 bases: TGTGCCAGCAGCCCCCCGCTAGCGGGAGGCACCGGGGAGCTGTTTTTT.

In this sample, this clonotype turned up many times. V usage is TRBV11-2 and J usage is TRBJ1-5, with a weak D call TRBD1 (5 bases). The CDR3 sequence is 19 residues long. Germline loops: CDR1 SGHAT, CDR2 FQNNGV. Trimming removed 2 bases from V and 0 bases from J, with 20 bases in between. CDR3 residues: CASSLHPAPRQNSNQPQHF. The CDR3 region has the DNA TGTGCCAGCAGCTTACACCCCGCGCCCCGACAGAATAGCAATCAGCCCCAGCATTTT.

This clonotype was counted between two and nine times. The chain uses TRBV5-8 and TRBJ1-2, with D possibly TRBD1 on 5 matching bases. The CDR3 contains 15 residues. V was cut by 4 bases and J by 7 bases, with 20 bases left in between. The germline V gene has CDR1 SGHTS and CDR2 YDEGEE. CDR3 sequence (DNA): TGTGCCAGCAGCCCGGGGACTCCGGGGGTTCGTGGCTACACCTTC. Amino acid sequence: CASSPGTPGVRGYTF.